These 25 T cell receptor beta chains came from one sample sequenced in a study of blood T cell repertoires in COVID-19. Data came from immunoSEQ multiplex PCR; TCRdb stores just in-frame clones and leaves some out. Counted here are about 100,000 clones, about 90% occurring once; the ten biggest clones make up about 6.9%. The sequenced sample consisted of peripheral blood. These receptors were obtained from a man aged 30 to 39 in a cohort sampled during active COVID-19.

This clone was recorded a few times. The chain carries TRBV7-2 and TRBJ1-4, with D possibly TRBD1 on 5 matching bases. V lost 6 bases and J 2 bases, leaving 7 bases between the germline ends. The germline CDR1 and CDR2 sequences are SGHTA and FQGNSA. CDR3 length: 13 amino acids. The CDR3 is CASRQGTNEKLFF. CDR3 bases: TGTGCCAGCAGGCAGGGTACTAATGAAAAACTGTTTTTT.

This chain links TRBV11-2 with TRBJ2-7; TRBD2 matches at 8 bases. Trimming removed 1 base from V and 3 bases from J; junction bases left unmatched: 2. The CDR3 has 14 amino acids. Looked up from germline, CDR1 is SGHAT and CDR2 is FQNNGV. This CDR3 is CASSLVGGGYEQYF. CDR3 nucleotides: TGTGCCAGCAGCTTAGTCGGGGGGGGCTACGAGCAGTACTTC.

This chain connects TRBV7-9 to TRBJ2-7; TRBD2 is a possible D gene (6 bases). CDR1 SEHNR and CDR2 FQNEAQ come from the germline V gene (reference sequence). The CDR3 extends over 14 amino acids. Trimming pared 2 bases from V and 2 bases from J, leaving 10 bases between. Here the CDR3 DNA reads TGTGCCAGCAGCTTACCCGGAGGGGCCTACGAGCAGTACTTC. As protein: CASSLPGGAYEQYF.

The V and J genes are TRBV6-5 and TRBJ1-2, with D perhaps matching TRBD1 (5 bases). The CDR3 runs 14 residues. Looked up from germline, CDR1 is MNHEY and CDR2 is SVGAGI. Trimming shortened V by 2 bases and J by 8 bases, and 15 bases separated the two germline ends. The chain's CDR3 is CASSYGAGWGGYTF. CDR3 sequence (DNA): TGTGCCAGCAGTTACGGAGCAGGGTGGGGAGGCTACACCTTC.

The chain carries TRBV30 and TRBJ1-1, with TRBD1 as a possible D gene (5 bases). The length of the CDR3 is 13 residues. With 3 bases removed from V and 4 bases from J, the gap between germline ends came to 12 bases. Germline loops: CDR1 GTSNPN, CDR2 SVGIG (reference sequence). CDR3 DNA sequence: TGTGCCTGGAGACCGGACAAGGGCACTGAAGCTTTCTTT. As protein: CAWRPDKGTEAFF.

CDR3 coding DNA: TGCGCCAGCAGCCAAGGGGGACTAGCGGCCGTCTACAATGAGCAGTTCTTC. This codes for CASSQGGLAAVYNEQFF. The chain is built from TRBV4-1 and TRBJ2-1; 11 nucleotides match TRBD2. V lost 1 base to trimming and J lost 3 bases; unmatched junction nucleotides: 5. Germline CDR1 is MGHRA and CDR2 is YSYEKL. The CDR3 has 17 amino acids.

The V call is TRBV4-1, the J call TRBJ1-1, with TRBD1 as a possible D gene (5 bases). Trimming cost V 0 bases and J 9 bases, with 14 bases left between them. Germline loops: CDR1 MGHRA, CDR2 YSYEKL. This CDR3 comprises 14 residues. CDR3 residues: CASSQDVGGGQAFF. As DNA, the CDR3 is TGCGCCAGCAGCCAAGATGTCGGGGGAGGCCAAGCTTTCTTT.

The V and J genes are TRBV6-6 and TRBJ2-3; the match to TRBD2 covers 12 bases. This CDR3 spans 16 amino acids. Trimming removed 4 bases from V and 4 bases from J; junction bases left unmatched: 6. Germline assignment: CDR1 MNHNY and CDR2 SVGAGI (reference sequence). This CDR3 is CASSFPLAGGSDTQYF. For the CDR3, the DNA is TGTGCCAGCAGTTTCCCCCTAGCGGGGGGGTCAGATACGCAGTATTTT.

In nucleotides, the CDR3 is TGTGCCAGCAGCTTCTCGTGGGGCCCAATGAACACTGAAGCTTTCTTT. Residues: CASSFSWGPMNTEAFF. The V call is TRBV11-2, the J call TRBJ1-1; a possible D gene is TRBD1 (5 bases). Trimming removed 3 bases at V and 0 bases at J, with 14 bases between. This CDR3 region has 16 residues. The V gene's germline CDR1 is SGHAT and CDR2 FQNNGV.

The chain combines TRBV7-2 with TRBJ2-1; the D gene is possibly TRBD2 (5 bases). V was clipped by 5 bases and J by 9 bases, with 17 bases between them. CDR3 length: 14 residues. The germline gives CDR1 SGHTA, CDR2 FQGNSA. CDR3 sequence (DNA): TGTGCCAGCAGCCAGAACCCCCTAGCCTTTGAGCAGTTCTTC. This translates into CASSQNPLAFEQFF.

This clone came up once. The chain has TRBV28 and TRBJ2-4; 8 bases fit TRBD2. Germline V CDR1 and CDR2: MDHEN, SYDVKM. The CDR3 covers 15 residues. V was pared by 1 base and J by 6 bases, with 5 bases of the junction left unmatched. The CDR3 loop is CASSLYVAGRNIQYF. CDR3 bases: TGTGCCAGCAGTTTATATGTAGCGGGGCGAAACATTCAGTACTTC. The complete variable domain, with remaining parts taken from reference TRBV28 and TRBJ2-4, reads DVKVTQSSRYLVKRTGEKVFLECVQDMDHENMFWYRQDPGLGLRLIYFSYDVKMKEKGDIPEGYSVSREKKERFSLILESASTNQTSMYLCASSLYVAGRNIQYFGAGTRLSVL.

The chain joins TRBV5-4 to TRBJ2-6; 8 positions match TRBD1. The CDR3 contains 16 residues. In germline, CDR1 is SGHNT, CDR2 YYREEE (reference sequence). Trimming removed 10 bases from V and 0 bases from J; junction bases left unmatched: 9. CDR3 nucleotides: TGTGCCGGGGGGACAGGATGGGGCTCTGGGGCCAACGTCCTGACTTTC. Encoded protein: CAGGTGWGSGANVLTF.

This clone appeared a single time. The CDR3: CASSEGRGQGKLEQYF. The CDR3 bases are TGCGCCAGCAGTGAGGGAAGGGGACAGGGAAAGCTCGAGCAGTACTTC. The chain combines TRBV10-2 with TRBJ2-7, with TRBD1 matching over 9 bases. From germline, CDR1 is WSHSY and CDR2 SAAADI. The trim removed 2 bases at V and 6 bases at J, leaving 11 bases unmatched. This CDR3 region has 16 residues.

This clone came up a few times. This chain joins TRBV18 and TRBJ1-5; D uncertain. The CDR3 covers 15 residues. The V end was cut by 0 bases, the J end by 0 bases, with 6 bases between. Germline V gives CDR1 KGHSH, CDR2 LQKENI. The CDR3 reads CASSPPLSSNQPQHF. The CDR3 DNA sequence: TGTGCCAGCTCACCACCTTTGAGTAGCAATCAGCCCCAGCATTTT.

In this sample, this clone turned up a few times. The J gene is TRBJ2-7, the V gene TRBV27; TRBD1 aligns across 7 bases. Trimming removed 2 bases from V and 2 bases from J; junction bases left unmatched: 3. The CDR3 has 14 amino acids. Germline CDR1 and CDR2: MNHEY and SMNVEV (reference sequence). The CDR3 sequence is CASSLGDSTYEQYF. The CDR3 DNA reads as TGTGCCAGCAGTTTAGGGGACAGTACCTACGAGCAGTACTTC.

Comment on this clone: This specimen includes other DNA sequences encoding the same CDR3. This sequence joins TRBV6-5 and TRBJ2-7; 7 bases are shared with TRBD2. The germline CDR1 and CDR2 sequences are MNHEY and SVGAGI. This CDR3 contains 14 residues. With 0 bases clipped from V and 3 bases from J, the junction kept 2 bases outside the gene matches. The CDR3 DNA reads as TGTGCCAGCAGTTACTCCTCGGGAGGCTACGAGCAGTACTTC. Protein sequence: CASSYSSGGYEQYF.

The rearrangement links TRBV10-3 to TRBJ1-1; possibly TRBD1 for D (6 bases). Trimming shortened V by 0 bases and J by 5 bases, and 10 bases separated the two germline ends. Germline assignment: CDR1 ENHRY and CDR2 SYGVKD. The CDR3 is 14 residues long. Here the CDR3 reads CAISESSTGTEAFF. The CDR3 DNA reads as TGTGCCATCAGTGAGTCCTCGACAGGAACTGAAGCTTTCTTT.

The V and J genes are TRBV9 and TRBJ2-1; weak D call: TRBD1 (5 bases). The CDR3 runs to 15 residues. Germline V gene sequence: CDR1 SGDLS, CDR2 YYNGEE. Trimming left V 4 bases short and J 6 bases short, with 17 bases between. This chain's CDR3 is CASSPQVGLGNEQFF. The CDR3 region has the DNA TGTGCCAGCAGCCCACAGGTGGGATTAGGCAATGAGCAGTTCTTC.

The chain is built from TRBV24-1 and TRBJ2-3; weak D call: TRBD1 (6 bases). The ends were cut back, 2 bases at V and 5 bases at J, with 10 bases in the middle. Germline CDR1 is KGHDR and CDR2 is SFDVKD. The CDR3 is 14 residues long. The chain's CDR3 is CATSDSRGRDTQYF. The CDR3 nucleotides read TGTGCCACCAGTGATTCGAGGGGGAGAGATACGCAGTATTTT.

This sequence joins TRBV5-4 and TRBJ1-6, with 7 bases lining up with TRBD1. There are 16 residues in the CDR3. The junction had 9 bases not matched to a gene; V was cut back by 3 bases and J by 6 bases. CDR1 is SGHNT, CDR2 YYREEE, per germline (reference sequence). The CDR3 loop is CASSSRDSGGNSPLHF. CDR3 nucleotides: TGTGCCAGCAGCTCCCGGGACTCAGGGGGTAATTCACCCCTCCACTTT.

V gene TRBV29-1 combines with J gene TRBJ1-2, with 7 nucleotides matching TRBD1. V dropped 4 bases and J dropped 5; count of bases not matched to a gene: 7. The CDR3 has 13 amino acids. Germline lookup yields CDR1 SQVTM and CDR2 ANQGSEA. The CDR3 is CSVGGQATYGYTF. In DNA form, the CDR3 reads TGCAGCGTTGGTGGACAGGCGACGTATGGCTACACCTTC.

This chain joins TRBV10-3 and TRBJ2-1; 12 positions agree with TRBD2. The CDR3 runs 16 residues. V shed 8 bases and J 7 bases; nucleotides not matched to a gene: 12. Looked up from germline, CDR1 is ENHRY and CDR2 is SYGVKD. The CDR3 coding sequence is TGTGCCATCTCCCGTCGGACTAGCGGGGTTCTAAATGAGCAGTTCTTC. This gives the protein CAISRRTSGVLNEQFF.

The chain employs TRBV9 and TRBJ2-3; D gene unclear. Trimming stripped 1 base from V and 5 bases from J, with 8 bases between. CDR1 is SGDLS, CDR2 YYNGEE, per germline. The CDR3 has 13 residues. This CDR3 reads CASSVSARDTQYF. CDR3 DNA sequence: TGTGCCAGCAGCGTAAGTGCGAGAGATACGCAGTATTTT.

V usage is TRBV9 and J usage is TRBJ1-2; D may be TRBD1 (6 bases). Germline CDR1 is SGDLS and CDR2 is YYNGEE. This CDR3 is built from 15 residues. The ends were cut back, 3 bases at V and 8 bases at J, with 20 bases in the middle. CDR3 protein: CASSESPQGIGGYTF. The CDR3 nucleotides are TGTGCCAGCAGCGAGAGTCCTCAGGGGATAGGGGGCTACACCTTC.

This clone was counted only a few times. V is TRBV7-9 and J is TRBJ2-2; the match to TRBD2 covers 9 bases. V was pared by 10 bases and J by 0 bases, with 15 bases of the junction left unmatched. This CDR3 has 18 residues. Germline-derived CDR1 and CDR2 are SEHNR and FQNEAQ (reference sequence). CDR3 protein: CATASWGSGGPNTGELFF. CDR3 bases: TGTGCCACAGCTTCCTGGGGTAGCGGGGGTCCGAACACCGGGGAGCTGTTTTTT.